Below are 20 T cell receptor beta chains sequenced from a single sample in a study of shared clonotypes between healthy human individuals. Libraries were prepared by immunoSEQ multiplex PCR; TCRdb keeps only in-frame clonotypes and omits some of them. The repertoire holds nearly 1 million clones, with about 80% as singletons. Input material: memory CD4+ T cells sorted from blood. Sample subset: CD45RA-negative fraction. The source of these receptors is a man aged 18 to 29 in good health.

The V call is TRBV7-6, the J call TRBJ2-7; TRBD1 aligns across 8 bases. CDR3 length: 12 residues. Losses at the gene ends were 5 bases for V and 4 bases for J; bases not matched to a gene: 1. From germline, CDR1 is SGHVS and CDR2 FNYEAQ. The CDR3 DNA reads as TGTGCCAGCAGCGGACAGGGTTACGAGCAGTACTTC. This encodes CASSGQGYEQYF.

This clone has more than one count but fewer than ten. The V gene is TRBV18, the J gene TRBJ2-2, with a possible D match to TRBD1 (6 bases). The germline gives CDR1 KGHSH, CDR2 LQKENI. The CDR3 runs 14 residues. Trimming stripped 6 bases from V and 1 base from J, with 9 bases between. CDR3 loop: CASSQGQNTGELFF. DNA of the CDR3: TGTGCCAGCTCGCAGGGACAGAACACCGGGGAGCTGTTTTTT.

This chain joins TRBV18 and TRBJ1-1; D might be TRBD1 (5 bases). This CDR3 is built from 15 residues. V lost 1 base, J lost 0 bases, and 9 bases lay in between. The germline CDR1 and CDR2 sequences are KGHSH and LQKENI. The CDR3 DNA is TGTGCCAGCTCACCACTACAGGCGATGAACACTGAAGCTTTCTTT. Translated, it gives CASSPLQAMNTEAFF.

The V and J genes are TRBV5-1 and TRBJ2-3, with a weak D call TRBD2 (7 bases). CDR1 and CDR2 from the germline V gene are SGHRS and YFSETQ. The CDR3 runs 17 residues. The V and J ends lost 0 bases and 4 bases respectively, with 18 bases between them. CDR3 bases: TGCGCCAGCAGCTTGGCTGCGGGGGCGCGTTCTGCAGATACGCAGTATTTT. Translating it yields CASSLAAGARSADTQYF.

V is TRBV6-5 and J is TRBJ1-3, with D tentatively TRBD1 (6 bases). The V end was cut by 0 bases, the J end by 2 bases, with 8 bases between. The CDR3 length is 15 residues. Germline CDR1 is MNHEY and CDR2 is SVGAGI. CDR3 residues: CASSYSSGAGNTIYF. In nucleotides, the CDR3 is TGTGCCAGCAGTTACTCGTCAGGGGCTGGAAACACCATATATTTT.

The chain uses TRBV7-3 and TRBJ2-1; the D is unclear. This CDR3 comprises 17 residues. Trimming took off 1 base at V and 5 bases at J, with 18 bases between the two ends. CDR1 and CDR2 from the germline V gene are SGHTA and FQGTGA. The CDR3 sequence: CASSLKSPGGWDNEQFF. In DNA form, the CDR3 reads TGTGCCAGCAGCTTAAAAAGCCCCGGCGGCTGGGACAATGAGCAGTTCTTC. The variable domain in full, completed from reference TRBV7-3 and TRBJ2-1, reads GAGVSQTPSNKVTEKGKYVELRCDPISGHTALYWYRQSLGQGPEFLIYFQGTGAADDSGLPNDRFFAVRPEGSVSTLKIQRTERGDSAVYLCASSLKSPGGWDNEQFFGPGTRLTVL.

The genes are TRBV28 and TRBJ1-2; 8 bases align to TRBD1. Per the germline V gene, CDR1 is MDHEN and CDR2 is SYDVKM. The CDR3 length is 15 residues. V trimming: 6 bases; J trimming: 0 bases; junction bases outside the gene matches: 6. The CDR3 nucleotides are TGTGCCAGCAGAACAGGGGGAGCTCCTAACTATGGCTACACCTTC. This codes for CASRTGGAPNYGYTF.

The genes are TRBV28 and TRBJ2-3; D is uncertain. V lost 8 bases, J lost 5 bases, and 8 bases lay in between. The CDR3 is 11 amino acids. Per the germline V gene, CDR1 is MDHEN and CDR2 is SYDVKM. The CDR3 loop is CASGQLDTQYF. The CDR3, as DNA: TGTGCCAGCGGGCAACTAGATACGCAGTATTTT.

The genes are TRBV7-2 and TRBJ2-3; unclear D gene. Germline V gives CDR1 SGHTA, CDR2 FQGNSA. This CDR3 contains 16 residues. V lost 4 bases and J lost 2, with 16 bases in between. The CDR3 bases are TGTGCCAGCAGCTCCGGTGGTACTCGGTACACAGATACGCAGTATTTT. This gives the protein CASSSGGTRYTDTQYF. Filled out from reference TRBV7-2 and TRBJ2-3, the complete variable domain reads GAGVSQSPSNKVTEKGKDVELRCDPISGHTALYWYRQSLGQGLEFLIYFQGNSAPDKSGLPSDRFSAERTGGSVSTLTIQRTQQEDSAVYLCASSSGGTRYTDTQYFGPGTRLTVL.

This clone was recorded only once. This rearrangement joins TRBV2 to TRBJ2-1, with D perhaps TRBD1 (5 bases). Germline CDR1 SNHLY, CDR2 FYNNEI. This CDR3 spans 13 amino acids. Trimming shortened V by 6 bases and J by 5 bases, and 11 bases separated the two germline ends. This chain's CDR3 is CASRPDRNNEQFF. DNA for the CDR3: TGTGCCAGCAGACCCGACAGAAACAATGAGCAGTTCTTC.

V is TRBV19 and J is TRBJ1-5; 9 bases match TRBD1. The germline V gene encodes CDR1 LNHDA and CDR2 SQIVND (reference sequence). This CDR3 region has 15 residues. With 5 bases clipped from V and 2 bases from J, the junction kept 4 bases outside the gene matches. The DNA for the CDR3 is TGTGCCAGTAGTGACCGGGACAGGGGCAATCAGCCCCAGCATTTT. Its translation: CASSDRDRGNQPQHF.

The rearrangement uses TRBV28 and TRBJ2-5, with D perhaps matching TRBD1 (6 bases). In germline, CDR1 is MDHEN, CDR2 SYDVKM. The CDR3 loop spans 13 amino acids. Trimming took 7 bases from V and 2 from J, leaving 11 bases between them. The CDR3: CASNPGDQETQYF. CDR3 nucleotide sequence: TGTGCCAGCAACCCAGGGGATCAAGAGACCCAGTACTTC.

This clone was detected ten times or more. In the same sample, other DNA sequences code for this CDR3. The chain links TRBV5-1 to TRBJ1-2, with 7 bases aligning to TRBD1. Germline lookup yields CDR1 SGHRS and CDR2 YFSETQ. Trimming removed 1 base from V and 0 bases from J; junction bases left unmatched: 3. This CDR3 is 15 amino acids long. The CDR3 loop reads CASSLTGQSNYGYTF. DNA of the CDR3: TGCGCCAGCAGCTTGACGGGACAGTCTAACTATGGCTACACCTTC.

This clone was detected only a few times. The genes are TRBV15 and TRBJ1-4; D not certain. Germline CDR1 and CDR2: LNHNV and YYDKDF (reference sequence). Trimming left V 5 bases short and J 7 bases short, with 17 bases between. CDR3 size: 15 residues. The CDR3 DNA sequence: TGTGCCACCAGCTTCCACAGCCCGGGAGGTGAAAAACTGTTTTTT. Its protein product is CATSFHSPGGEKLFF.

This clone came up a few times. The chain links TRBV30 to TRBJ1-6; D might be TRBD1 (6 bases). Germline CDR1 and CDR2: GTSNPN and SVGIG (reference sequence). With 5 bases removed from V and 14 bases from J, the gap between germline ends came to 13 bases. The CDR3 covers 11 residues. The CDR3 DNA sequence: TGTGCCTGGGCGGACAGAGCATCCCTCCACTTT. As protein: CAWADRASLHF.

V gene TRBV5-4 combines with J gene TRBJ1-1, with D possibly being TRBD1 (6 bases). This CDR3 comprises 15 residues. Germline CDR1 SGHNT, CDR2 YYREEE (reference sequence). V gave up 4 bases and J gave up 1 base, with 14 bases separating them. CDR3 amino acids: CASSPPGAGNTEAFF. The CDR3 DNA reads TGTGCCAGCAGCCCCCCAGGGGCGGGGAACACTGAAGCTTTCTTT.

On this clone: The sample holds other DNA sequences that translate to the same CDR3. The chain recombines TRBV7-6 with TRBJ2-7; D is uncertain. Trimming stripped 1 base from V and 3 bases from J, with 7 bases between. The V gene's germline CDR1 is SGHVS and CDR2 FNYEAQ. The CDR3 runs 13 residues. The CDR3 reads CASSLGASYEQYF. For the CDR3, the DNA is TGTGCCAGCAGCTTAGGTGCGAGCTACGAGCAGTACTTC.

With respect to this clone: This CDR3 is also generated by other DNA sequences in the sample. The CDR3 DNA sequence: TGCGCCAGCAGCTTGGGTTCCGGGGGGAGCACAGATACGCAGTATTTT. It is translated as CASSLGSGGSTDTQYF. This rearrangement joins TRBV5-1 to TRBJ2-3, with 7 nucleotides matching TRBD2. J lost 0 bases, V lost 0 bases, and 4 bases had no gene match. This CDR3 has 16 amino acids. Germline-derived CDR1 and CDR2 are SGHRS and YFSETQ. Together with reference TRBV5-1 and TRBJ2-3, the CDR3 gives the full variable domain: KAGVTQTPRYLIKTRGQQVTLSCSPISGHRSVSWYQQTPGQGLQFLFEYFSETQRNKGNFPGRFSGRQFSNSRSEMNVSTLELGDSALYLCASSLGSGGSTDTQYFGPGTRLTVL.

This clone was seen only a few times. The V gene is TRBV5-8, the J gene TRBJ2-5; 11 nucleotides agree with TRBD2. The J segment lost 4 bases and the V segment lost 4 bases, leaving 9 bases of the junction unmatched. This CDR3 comprises 16 residues. The V gene's germline CDR1 is SGHTS and CDR2 YDEGEE. CDR3 amino acids: CASSAGGLAGGETQYF. In nucleotides, the CDR3 is TGTGCCAGCAGCGCCGGAGGGCTAGCGGGAGGAGAGACCCAGTACTTC.

V and J are TRBV4-3 and TRBJ2-3; perhaps TRBD2 as D (6 bases). This CDR3 is built from 15 residues. From germline, CDR1 is LGHNA and CDR2 YSLEER. V was shortened by 4 bases and J by 2 bases, with 13 bases between the two germline ends. For the CDR3, the DNA is TGCGCCAGCAGCCGCGGGACGGACCACACAGATACGCAGTATTTT. Protein sequence: CASSRGTDHTDTQYF.